Sequencing of this T cell receptor beta chain was carried out in a study of tumor and adjacent non-tumor tissue in lung cancer (dated by TCRdb to 2016 to 2018). About the full investigation: Of the cohort, over 9 patients had adenocarcinoma, 2 had squamous cell carcinoma and 1 had small cell lung cancer. Ages among the roughly 15 patients ranged from about 31 to 80 years, there were approximately 10 men and 5 women, and disease was at TNM stage I to III. Sequencing generated a total of more than 95 million productive TCRbeta reads, averaging about 4 million reads per sample. Using bulk TCRbeta repertoires from some 15 lung cancer patients, the study set lung tumor tissue side by side with matched distant non-tumor lung tissue. For each patient, one tumor sample and one normal lung sample were taken, giving about 31 paired specimens that underwent TCRbeta CDR3 sequencing. The paper as a whole reports these results and caveats: Only approximately 16 patients were included in the cohort, and the need for larger samples and more detailed clinical data was noted by the authors. A significantly larger cumulative share of the repertoire was made up by the top 100 clones in normal lung than in tumor tissue. Because peripheral blood was not sequenced, blood TCRbeta repertoires in the lung cancer patients of the study were not examined. TCR diversity was significantly higher in younger patients, and greater tumor TCR diversity was associated with shorter overall survival and shorter disease-free survival. Significantly higher TCR diversity (inverse Simpson) was observed in tumor tissue than in normal lung tissue (around 460 vs 160, P = 0.0075, Mann-Whitney U test). The methods do not name the sequencing platform or mention unique molecular identifiers.

RNA was isolated from bulk unsorted tissue, and RNA quality was assessed with a NanoDrop ND-1000 and an Agilent 2100. Newly diagnosed lung cancer patients without prior chemotherapy who had been admitted for thoracic surgery in China between August and November 2014 were enrolled as donors. Anyone who had undergone radiotherapy or chemotherapy before, or who had another cancer at the same time, was left out of the study. Surgical tissue pieces of 1-2 cm3 were preserved in RNAlater solution and stored at -80 °C until use. Notes on this clonotype: Its antigen remains unidentified. This may arise from a read error, as a much more abundant clone is one base away.

The library was obtained by multiplex PCR. TCRdb lists the instrument as Illumina HiSeq 2500. TCRbeta libraries were built by three rounds of nested PCR using primers (Table S4), following protocols modified from ARM-PCR. Before sequencing, PCR products in the 200-500 bp range were cut out of the gel and cleaned up using the QIAquick gel extraction kit. Processing in the source paper ran as follows. Trimmomatic was used to clean the reads, FLASH was used to merge the reads into complete CDR3 sequences, and MiTCR was used to assign the reads to V(D)J germline segments. Clonal diversity was computed as the inverse Simpson's index with VDJtools. In-frame sequences lacking a premature stop codon were counted as productive reads. TCRdb passed the public sequencing reads through fastp at Q25 and MiXCR, retaining productive beta sequences. Rows matching on CDR3 protein sequence are summarized as one entry with the most common DNA and genes. TCRdb, not the authors, supplied the V and J calls. Within this sample are tens of thousands of distinct CDR3 sequences, with 60% of them counted one time only. 20% of the sample goes to the ten largest clones.

The CDR3 measures 16 amino acids from cysteine to phenylalanine. Solely the CDR3 DNA is kept, with 48 bases framed from the first base. From the germline V gene, CDR1 is SGHDT and CDR2 is YYEEEE. The V and J ends are trimmed by 1 base and 4 bases, leaving 16 bases between them. Sequences were obtained from lung tumor tissue. The TCR comes from a man in his fifties or sixties with non-small cell lung cancer. Here the chain combines TRBV5-6 and TRBJ2-3; matching of 5 bases hints at TRBD1 as the D gene. The sequenced DNA is TGTGCCAGCAGCTTGTGGTGCAGGGCTTTAGCAGATACGCAGTATTTT. The resulting protein is CASSLWCRALADTQYF. The CDR3 plus the reference TRBV5-6 and TRBJ2-3 genes for the other parts give the full variable domain: DAGVTQSPTHLIKTRGQQVTLRCSPKSGHDTVSWYQQALGQGPQFIFQYYEEEERQRGNFPDRFSGHQFPNYSSELNVNALLLGDSALYLCASSLWCRALADTQYFGPGTRLTVL.